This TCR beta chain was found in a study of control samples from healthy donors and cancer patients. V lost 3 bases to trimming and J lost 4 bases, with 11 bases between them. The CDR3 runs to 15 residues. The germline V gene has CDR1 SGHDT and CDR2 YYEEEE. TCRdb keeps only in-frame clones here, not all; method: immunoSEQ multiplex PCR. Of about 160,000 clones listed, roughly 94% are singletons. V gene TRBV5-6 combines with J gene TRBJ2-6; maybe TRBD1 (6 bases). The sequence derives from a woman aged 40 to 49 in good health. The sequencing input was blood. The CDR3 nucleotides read TGTGCCAGCAGCTACAGGGTTTCCGGGGCCAACGTCCTGACTTTC. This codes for CASSYRVSGANVLTF.